What follows are 18 T cell receptor beta chains derived from one specimen sequenced in a study of T cell repertoires in cytomegalovirus infection. TCRdb independently ran MiXCR on the reads; one entry per CDR3 protein. The sample lists fewer than 550,000 distinct CDR3 sequences, about a third seen once, with roughly an eighth in the top ten. The material sequenced was PBMCs. The origin of the receptors is a human donor in good health (CMV status not recorded). Some clones in this sample may be carry-over from other donors' samples.

The J gene is TRBJ2-3, the V gene TRBV5-1; D is undetermined. Germline CDR1 and CDR2: SGHRS and YFSETQ. The CDR3 runs 13 residues. Trimming left V 0 bases short and J 6 bases short, with 8 bases between. CDR3: CASSLDKVDTQYF. The CDR3 region has the DNA TGCGCCAGCAGCTTGGACAAGGTGGATACGCAGTATTTT.

In its sample, this clonotype was seen a few times. The chain carries TRBV7-6 and TRBJ2-6, with TRBD2 matching 12 bases. The germline CDR1 and CDR2 sequences are SGHVS and FNYEAQ. V gave up 7 bases and J gave up 0 bases; unmatched junction bases: 10. The CDR3 runs to 19 residues. CDR3 DNA: TGTGCCAGCACACCCGCCACGACTAGCGGGGGCTCTGGGGCCAACGTCCTGACTTTC. Translating gives CASTPATTSGGSGANVLTF.

The V and J genes are TRBV20-1 and TRBJ1-5, with TRBD1 identical over 9 bases. V was clipped by 0 bases and J by 5 bases; unmatched bases: 14. The CDR3 loop spans 18 amino acids. Per germline, CDR1 DFQATT and CDR2 SNEGSKA (reference sequence). The CDR3 region is CSARDRGTGQLNDQPQHF. Here the CDR3 DNA reads TGCAGTGCTAGAGATCGGGGGACAGGGCAATTAAATGATCAGCCCCAGCATTTT.

This clonotype was recorded a few times. CDR3 loop: CASSILRGNTEAFF. As DNA, the CDR3 is TGTGCCAGCAGCATATTACGGGGGAACACTGAAGCTTTCTTT. This sequence joins TRBV14 and TRBJ1-1; the D is unclear. The CDR3 covers 14 residues. Trimming shortened V by 5 bases and J by 1 base, and 11 bases separated the two germline ends. The germline CDR1 and CDR2 sequences are SGHDN and FVKESK. The whole variable domain, filled in from reference TRBV14 and TRBJ1-1, reads EAGVTQFPSHSVIEKGQTVTLRCDPISGHDNLYWYRRVMGKEIKFLLHFVKESKQDESGMPNNRFLAERTGGTYSTLKVQPAELEDSGVYFCASSILRGNTEAFFGQGTRLTVV.

The sample holds a few counts of this clonotype. The V gene is TRBV27, the J gene TRBJ1-3, with a weak D call TRBD1 (6 bases). The CDR3 covers 14 residues. V gave up 6 bases and J gave up 0 bases, with 9 bases separating them. Germline values: CDR1 MNHEY, CDR2 SMNVEV (reference sequence). The CDR3 loop is CASRTGSSGNTIYF. As DNA, the CDR3 is TGTGCCAGCAGAACAGGGAGCTCTGGAAACACCATATATTTT.

Turning to this clonotype: A much larger clone differs from this one at a single base, so this may be a read error. The chain is built from TRBV7-8 and TRBJ2-5; the D call may be TRBD1 or TRBD2 (6 bases each). Germline assignment: CDR1 SGHVS and CDR2 FQNEAQ. V gave up 1 base and J gave up 2 bases, with 23 bases separating them. The CDR3 sequence is 19 residues long. The CDR3 bases are TGTGCCAGCAGCTTAGTGGGGGGCGCCCAGAGTGGGCAACAAGAGACCCAGTACTTC. Its translation is CASSLVGGAQSGQQETQYF.

The chain recombines TRBV3-1 with TRBJ1-2; D remains ambiguous. Between the trimmed V and J ends, which lost 3 bases and 7 bases, there was a span of 9 bases. Germline lookup yields CDR1 LGHDT and CDR2 YNNKEL (reference sequence). This CDR3 has 12 residues. CDR3 nucleotide sequence: TGTGCCAGCAGCCACGGACCGGGTGGCTACACCTTC. Residues: CASSHGPGGYTF.

This clonotype showed up just a few times. The chain recombines TRBV29-1 with TRBJ1-2; 8 bases line up with TRBD1. The CDR3 contains 16 residues. V lost 0 bases to trimming and J lost 3 bases; unmatched junction nucleotides: 9. Germline CDR1 reads SQVTM; CDR2 reads ANQGSEA. The CDR3 spells CSVEERLTGAHYGYTF. Written as DNA, the CDR3 is TGCAGCGTTGAAGAGCGGCTGACAGGGGCCCACTATGGCTACACCTTC.

The V and J genes are TRBV9 and TRBJ1-2; 7 nucleotides line up with TRBD1. Germline CDR1 reads SGDLS; CDR2 reads YYNGEE. The CDR3 extends over 14 amino acids. The V segment lost 2 bases and the J segment 8 bases; nucleotides outside the gene matches: 9. The CDR3 coding sequence is TGTGCCAGCAGCGTTGACGAAGGGACAGACGGCTACACCTTC. This encodes CASSVDEGTDGYTF. The variable domain in full, with the rest retrieved from reference TRBV9 and TRBJ1-2, is DSGVTQTPKHLITATGQRVTLRCSPRSGDLSVYWYQQSLDQGLQFLIQYYNGEERAKGNILERFSAQQFPDLHSELNLSSLELGDSALYFCASSVDEGTDGYTFGSGTRLTVV.

This clonotype was recorded at least ten times. The rearrangement links TRBV29-1 to TRBJ2-5; 10 nucleotides align to TRBD1. CDR3 size: 13 residues. The junction had 2 bases not matched to a gene; V was cut back by 6 bases and J by 1 base. Germline CDR1 is SQVTM and CDR2 is ANQGSEA. The CDR3 region has the DNA TGCAGCGTGTGGACAGGGGGCCAAGAGACCCAGTACTTC. Residues: CSVWTGGQETQYF.

This clonotype was observed once. The V call is TRBV12-3 or TRBV12-4, the J call TRBJ2-1; D is ambiguous. The V end was cut by 8 bases, the J end by 10 bases, with 6 bases between. The CDR3 extends over 9 amino acids. This chain's CDR3 is CASAEEQFF. The CDR3, as DNA: TGTGCCAGCGCAGAGGAGCAGTTCTTC.

This clonotype was detected only once. The chain is built from TRBV6-2 or TRBV6-3 and TRBJ1-5, with D perhaps TRBD1 (6 bases). Germline loops: CDR1 MNHEY, CDR2 SVGEGT. The ends were cut back, 7 bases at V and 2 bases at J, with 15 bases in the middle. CDR3 size: 15 residues. The CDR3 spells CASIGTNQGNQPQHF. For the CDR3, the DNA is TGTGCCAGCATTGGGACAAACCAAGGCAATCAGCCCCAGCATTTT.

This clonotype was recorded many times. The chain employs TRBV7-9 and TRBJ2-7; 9 nucleotides line up with TRBD1. Germline V CDR1 and CDR2: SEHNR, FQNEAQ (reference sequence). Losses at the gene ends were 1 base for V and 5 bases for J; bases not matched to a gene: 3. The CDR3 length is 14 residues. The CDR3 coding sequence is TGTGCCAGCAGCTTAGTGGGGACAGGGAACGAGCAGTACTTC. Its protein is CASSLVGTGNEQYF.

The chain recombines TRBV27 with TRBJ1-1; no definite D call. Germline V gene data show CDR1 as MNHEY and CDR2 as SMNVEV (reference sequence). The CDR3 totals 14 residues. The V end was cut by 5 bases, the J end by 0 bases, with 10 bases between. The CDR3 sequence: CASSGRGMNTEAFF. The CDR3 DNA is TGTGCCAGCAGTGGACGAGGGATGAACACTGAAGCTTTCTTT.

The chain links TRBV7-2 to TRBJ1-4; D is possibly TRBD1 (5 bases). V shed 5 bases and J shed 7 bases, with 14 bases lying between them. The germline CDR1 and CDR2 sequences are SGHTA and FQGNSA. The CDR3 contains 14 residues. The CDR3 nucleotides are TGTGCCAGCAGCCCCCGGACAAGGGGTGAAAAACTGTTTTTT. It translates to CASSPRTRGEKLFF.

This clonotype has more than one count but fewer than ten. The chain carries TRBV12-3 or TRBV12-4 and TRBJ1-1, with a possible D match to TRBD1 (5 bases). Between the trimmed V and J ends, which lost 6 bases and 10 bases, there was a span of 21 bases. CDR3 length equals 14 residues. In nucleotides, the CDR3 is TGTGCCAGCAGCGCCGGGACCCCCTCGCCCGGAGCTTTCTTT. It translates to CASSAGTPSPGAFF.

The V and J genes are TRBV20-1 and TRBJ1-5; possible D gene TRBD1, 5 bases. The CDR3 length is 18 residues. Germline CDR1 reads DFQATT; CDR2 reads SNEGSKA (reference sequence). The V and J ends lost 3 bases and 0 bases respectively, with 21 bases between them. The CDR3 region has the DNA TGCAGTGCTAGTTTCCCGGTTGGGGGTGGAGGTAGCAATCAGCCCCAGCATTTT. Protein sequence: CSASFPVGGGGSNQPQHF.

The V call is TRBV6-6, the J call TRBJ1-4, with D perhaps matching TRBD1 (5 bases). Germline lookup yields CDR1 MNHNY and CDR2 SVGAGI (reference sequence). Deletions cut 8 bases from V and 5 bases from J, with 12 bases between. The length of the CDR3 is 13 residues. The CDR3 here is CASGRERNEKLFF. The CDR3 DNA sequence: TGTGCCAGCGGCAGGGAGAGGAATGAAAAACTGTTTTTT.